Listed below are T cell receptor beta chains from one sample, sequenced in a study of HIV-infected children after antiretroviral therapy interruption. TCRdb fed the 3' RACE reads into MiXCR, producing one record per CDR3 protein. The sample has more than 75,000 distinct CDR3 sequences, around 6.9% seen once. The sample consisted of CD45RA+ CD4+ T cells from PBMCs, pooled from several time points, taken from a donor given antiretroviral therapy, either interrupted or continuous. The receptors were gathered from a pool of human donors with HIV. CDR3s include the opening cysteine and the closing phenylalanine or tryptophan. Each record gives: J gene, V gene, clone size, D gene, CDR3 protein, CDR3 DNA. A D gene is named only where the DNA matches it firmly. Clone sizes are given selectively: once, few, many, or a class where the clone is expanded.

J: TRBJ2-1
V: TRBV6-5
size: few
D: TRBD2
CDR3: CASSMSGGTYNEQFF
DNA: TGTGCCAGCAGCATGAGCGGGGGGACCTACAATGAGCAGTTCTTC

J: TRBJ1-1
V: TRBV19
size: many
D: -
CDR3: CASTPTPDNTEAFF
DNA: TGTGCCAGTACCCCGACCCCAGATAACACTGAAGCTTTCTTT

J: TRBJ1-2
V: TRBV18
size: medium-sized
D: -
CDR3: CASSQGDYDGYTF
DNA: TGTGCCAGCTCGCAGGGCGATTACGATGGCTACACCTTC

J: TRBJ2-5
V: TRBV11-1
size: many
D: -
CDR3: CASSLSAREETQYF
DNA: TGTGCCAGCAGCTTGTCAGCAAGGGAAGAGACCCAGTACTTC

J: TRBJ2-3
V: TRBV27
size: many
D: TRBD2
CDR3: CASSIFWGLLAGGTDTQYF
DNA: TGTGCCAGCAGTATCTTCTGGGGATTACTAGCGGGGGGCACAGATACGCAGTATTTT

J: TRBJ2-4
V: TRBV2
size: many
D: TRBD2
CDR3: CASSGGVGDIQYF
DNA: TGTGCCAGCAGCGGGGGGGTAGGAGACATTCAGTACTTC

J: TRBJ2-1
V: TRBV7-9
size: few
D: TRBD1
CDR3: CASSPQGWTYNEQFF
DNA: TGTGCCAGCAGCCCACAGGGGTGGACCTACAATGAGCAGTTCTTC

J: TRBJ1-3
V: TRBV12-2
size: many
D: -
CDR3: CASRSVLDSGNTIYF
DNA: TGTGCAAGTCGCTCAGTTCTGGACTCTGGAAACACCATATATTTT

J: TRBJ1-2
V: TRBV30
size: many
D: -
CDR3: CAWIPAGRVYGYTF
DNA: TGTGCCTGGATTCCGGCCGGAAGGGTCTATGGCTACACCTTC

J: TRBJ1-5
V: TRBV7-2
size: many
D: -
CDR3: CASSQRHNQPQHF
DNA: TGTGCCAGCAGCCAACGACATAATCAGCCCCAGCATTTT

J: TRBJ2-2
V: TRBV2
size: many
D: -
CDR3: CASAQSGELFF
DNA: TGTGCCAGCGCCCAGTCCGGGGAGCTGTTTTTT

J: TRBJ2-2
V: TRBV5-1
size: -
D: -
CDR3: CASSFGQNTGELFF
DNA: TGCGCCAGCAGCTTCGGACAGAACACCGGGGAGCTGTTTTTT

J: TRBJ2-1
V: TRBV10-2
size: many
D: TRBD2
CDR3: CASSERSGGAGEQFF
DNA: TGCGCCAGCAGTGAGAGGAGCGGGGGGGCCGGTGAGCAGTTCTTC

J: TRBJ2-3
V: TRBV7-4
size: -
D: -
CDR3: CASSTPGRETQCF
DNA: TGTGCCAGCAGCACCCCCGGCAGGGAAACGCAGTGTTTT

J: TRBJ1-5
V: TRBV19
size: many
D: -
CDR3: CASSMGGRQPQHF
DNA: TGTGCCAGTAGTATGGGGGGAAGACAGCCCCAGCATTTT

J: TRBJ2-6
V: TRBV6-5
size: -
D: -
CDR3: CASSYRNRALSGANVLTF
DNA: TGTGCCAGCAGTTACAGGAACAGGGCCCTCTCTGGGGCCAACGTCCTGACTTTC

J: TRBJ1-1
V: TRBV10-1
size: -
D: -
CDR3: CASSESDGRGEAFF
DNA: TGCGCCAGCAGTGAGTCCGACGGGCGTGGGGAAGCTTTCTTT

J: TRBJ2-3
V: TRBV20-1
size: many
D: TRBD2
CDR3: CSARRLAGDTDTQYF
DNA: TGCAGTGCTAGAAGACTAGCGGGGGACACAGATACGCAGTATTTT

J: TRBJ2-7
V: TRBV12-3/TRBV12-4
size: -
D: -
CDR3: CASSLETYEQYF
DNA: TGTGCCAGCAGTTTAGAAACCTACGAGCAGTACTTC

J: TRBJ2-5
V: TRBV19
size: many
D: -
CDR3: CASSIAGTYQETQYF
DNA: TGTGCCAGTAGTATAGCGGGGACGTACCAAGAGACCCAGTACTTC

J: TRBJ2-2
V: TRBV9
size: few
D: -
CDR3: CASSANPADTNTGELFF
DNA: TGTGCCAGCAGCGCGAATCCAGCCGACACAAACACCGGGGAGCTGTTTTTT

J: TRBJ2-3
V: TRBV6-5
size: many
D: TRBD2
CDR3: CASSSGGVTDTQYF
DNA: TGTGCCAGCAGTAGCGGGGGGGTCACAGATACGCAGTATTTT

J: TRBJ2-1
V: TRBV6-6
size: -
D: TRBD1
CDR3: CASKQQGQGEQFF
DNA: TGTGCCAGCAAGCAACAGGGACAGGGTGAGCAGTTCTTC

J: TRBJ2-7
V: TRBV7-2
size: few
D: -
CDR3: CASSFPGTRAYEQYF
DNA: TGTGCCAGCAGCTTCCCCGGGACGAGAGCCTACGAGCAGTACTTC

J: TRBJ1-1
V: TRBV10-3
size: few
D: TRBD1
CDR3: CAISPDRDTEAFF
DNA: TGTGCCATCAGCCCTGACAGGGACACTGAAGCTTTCTTT

J: TRBJ2-7
V: TRBV15
size: many
D: TRBD1
CDR3: CATSRGTDVYEQYF
DNA: TGTGCCACCAGCAGGGGGACAGATGTCTACGAGCAGTACTTC

J: TRBJ1-2
V: TRBV6-1
size: many
D: TRBD1
CDR3: CASSDWTGEDGYTF
DNA: TGTGCCAGCAGTGATTGGACAGGGGAGGATGGCTACACCTTC

J: TRBJ2-1
V: TRBV5-1
size: many
D: TRBD1
CDR3: CASSLQGANNEQFF
DNA: TGCGCCAGCAGCTTACAGGGGGCAAACAATGAGCAGTTCTTC

J: TRBJ2-2
V: TRBV2
size: few
D: -
CDR3: CASSVSGNTGELFF
DNA: TGTGCCAGCAGTGTGAGCGGGAACACCGGGGAGCTGTTTTTT

J: TRBJ2-3
V: TRBV5-1
size: many
D: TRBD1
CDR3: CASSLIRTGTTDTQYF
DNA: TGCGCCAGCAGTTTAATAAGGACAGGAACCACAGATACGCAGTATTTT

J: TRBJ2-3
V: TRBV28
size: many
D: TRBD1
CDR3: CASSLLTGGRTDTQYF
DNA: TGTGCCAGCAGTTTATTGACAGGGGGAAGGACAGATACGCAGTATTTT

J: TRBJ2-3
V: TRBV11-1
size: few
D: -
CDR3: CASSLVAAGFNTDTQYF
DNA: TGTGCCAGCAGCTTAGTAGCCGCAGGGTTTAACACAGATACGCAGTATTTT

J: TRBJ1-4
V: TRBV2
size: many
D: -
CDR3: CASRGRLGNEKLFF
DNA: TGTGCCAGCAGGGGTCGACTGGGGAATGAAAAACTGTTTTTT

J: TRBJ1-1
V: TRBV28
size: many
D: -
CDR3: CASSPRGRRNTEAFF
DNA: TGTGCCAGCAGTCCCCGGGGACGACGAAACACTGAAGCTTTCTTT

J: TRBJ2-7
V: TRBV19
size: few
D: TRBD1
CDR3: CASSGRSGTGTGDEQYF
DNA: TGTGCCAGTAGTGGAAGATCCGGGACAGGTACTGGCGACGAGCAGTACTTC

J: TRBJ1-1
V: TRBV12-3/TRBV12-4
size: -
D: TRBD1
CDR3: CASNFRTGVRTEAFF
DNA: TGTGCCAGCAATTTCCGGACAGGGGTTAGGACTGAAGCTTTCTTT

J: TRBJ1-2
V: TRBV4-2
size: few
D: -
CDR3: CASSPATSWGYTF
DNA: TGTGCCAGCAGCCCCGCCACCAGTTGGGGCTACACCTTC

J: TRBJ2-7
V: TRBV5-1
size: many
D: -
CDR3: CASSLDRLRDEQYF
DNA: TGCGCCAGCAGCTTGGACCGACTCCGGGACGAGCAGTACTTC

J: TRBJ2-3
V: TRBV28
size: few
D: TRBD2
CDR3: CASSIRTSGGGTDTQYF
DNA: TGTGCCAGCAGTATCCGGACTAGCGGGGGGGGCACAGATACGCAGTATTTT

J: TRBJ2-5
V: TRBV10-2
size: few
D: -
CDR3: CASSESTETQYF
DNA: TGCGCCAGCAGTGAGAGTACTGAGACCCAGTACTTC

J: TRBJ1-4
V: TRBV5-1
size: many
D: -
CDR3: CASSLGGSLSGTNEKLFF
DNA: TGCGCCAGCAGCTTGGGGGGGTCCCTATCGGGGACTAATGAAAAACTGTTTTTT

J: TRBJ2-5
V: TRBV6-6
size: many
D: TRBD2
CDR3: CASSYRTGGEKTQYF
DNA: TGTGCCAGCAGTTACCGGACGGGGGGGGAAAAGACCCAGTACTTC

J: TRBJ2-1
V: TRBV6-6
size: -
D: -
CDR3: CASSYLADSYNEQFF
DNA: TGTGCCAGCAGTTACCTCGCGGATTCCTACAATGAGCAGTTCTTC

J: TRBJ1-1
V: TRBV10-1
size: many
D: -
CDR3: CASRLRGDTEAFF
DNA: TGCGCCAGCAGACTGAGAGGGGACACTGAAGCTTTCTTT

J: TRBJ2-3
V: TRBV7-3
size: many
D: TRBD2
CDR3: CASSQSGGSDTQYF
DNA: TGTGCCAGCAGCCAAAGCGGGGGGAGCGATACGCAGTATTTT

J: TRBJ1-4
V: TRBV27
size: many
D: -
CDR3: CATAEGGFEKLFF
DNA: TGTGCCACAGCCGAGGGAGGGTTTGAAAAACTGTTTTTT

J: TRBJ2-3
V: TRBV2
size: -
D: -
CDR3: CASSWSDADTQYF
DNA: TGTGCCAGCAGCTGGTCTGACGCAGATACGCAGTATTTT

J: TRBJ2-7
V: TRBV2
size: few
D: -
CDR3: CASSPKTGGSYEQYF
DNA: TGTGCCAGCAGTCCAAAGACGGGTGGGTCCTACGAGCAGTACTTC

J: TRBJ1-6
V: TRBV5-1
size: few
D: -
CDR3: CASSAAGTGNSPLHF
DNA: TGCGCCAGCAGCGCCGCCGGGACGGGGAATTCACCCCTCCACTTT

J: TRBJ2-2
V: TRBV24-1
size: -
D: -
CDR3: CATSDLQGKAGTGELFF
DNA: TGTGCCACCAGTGATTTGCAGGGAAAGGCCGGCACCGGGGAGCTGTTTTTT